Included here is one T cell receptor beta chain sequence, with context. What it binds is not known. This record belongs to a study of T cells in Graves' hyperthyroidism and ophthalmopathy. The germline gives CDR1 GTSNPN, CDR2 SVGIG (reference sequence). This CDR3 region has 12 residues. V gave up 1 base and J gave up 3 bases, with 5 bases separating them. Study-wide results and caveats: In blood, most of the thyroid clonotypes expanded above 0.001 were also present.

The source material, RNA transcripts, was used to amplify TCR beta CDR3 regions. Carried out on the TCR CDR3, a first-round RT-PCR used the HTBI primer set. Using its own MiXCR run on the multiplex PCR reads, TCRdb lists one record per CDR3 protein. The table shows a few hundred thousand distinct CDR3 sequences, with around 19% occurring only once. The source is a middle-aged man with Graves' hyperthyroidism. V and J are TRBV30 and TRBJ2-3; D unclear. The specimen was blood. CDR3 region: CAWSERTDTQYF. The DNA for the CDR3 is TGTGCCTGGAGTGAAAGGACAGATACGCAGTATTTT. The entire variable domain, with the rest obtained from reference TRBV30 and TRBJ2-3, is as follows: SQTIHQWPATLVQPVGSPLSLECTVEGTSNPNLYWYRQAAGRGLQLLFYSVGIGQISSEVPQNLSASRPQDRQFILSSKKLLLSDSGFYLCAWSERTDTQYFGPGTRLTVL.